These 9 T cell receptor beta chains were all obtained from the same sample, sequenced in a study of somatic mutations in cytotoxic T cells in rheumatoid arthritis. TCRdb's copy holds only in-frame clones and misses some; the assay was immunoSEQ multiplex PCR. Of some 18,000 clones in the sample, 70% to 80% were seen once. Sample: CD8+ T cells sorted from blood. Receptors were obtained from an adult with rheumatoid arthritis.

This chain links TRBV9 with TRBJ1-2, with D tentatively TRBD1 (5 bases). The CDR3 covers 14 residues. Germline V gene sequence: CDR1 SGDLS, CDR2 YYNGEE. Deletions cut 1 base from V and 3 bases from J, with 10 bases between. This CDR3 is CASSVRGAHYGYTF. CDR3 DNA sequence: TGTGCCAGCAGCGTAAGGGGCGCCCACTATGGCTACACCTTC.

This clone was detected only once. The chain uses TRBV5-6 and TRBJ2-7, with D possibly being TRBD1 or TRBD2 (5 bases each). V was trimmed by 4 bases and J by 7 bases, leaving 18 bases between them. The CDR3 runs to 14 residues. Germline V gene data show CDR1 as SGHDT and CDR2 as YYEEEE. The CDR3 region has the DNA TGTGCCAGCAGCGTGGGACCGATCCCGGGAGAGCAGTACTTC. Residues: CASSVGPIPGEQYF.

This chain links TRBV9 with TRBJ2-7, with D possibly being TRBD2 (6 bases). Trimming stripped 2 bases from V and 6 bases from J, with 12 bases between. Germline V lookup: CDR1 SGDLS, CDR2 YYNGEE. The CDR3 extends over 13 amino acids. CDR3 sequence reads: CASSVWQGGEQYF. CDR3 DNA sequence: TGTGCCAGCAGCGTTTGGCAGGGAGGCGAGCAGTACTTC.

Here the CDR3 DNA reads TGTGCCAGCAGTGAGAGGGGGTCCTCATACAATGAGCAGTTCTTC. This codes for CASSERGSSYNEQFF. This chain uses TRBV6-1 with TRBJ2-1, with a tentative D call TRBD1 (6 bases). CDR3 length: 15 amino acids. From germline, CDR1 is MNHNS and CDR2 SASEGT. Deletions cut 3 bases from V and 4 bases from J, with 13 bases between.

The rearrangement uses TRBV9 and TRBJ2-3; D assignment may be TRBD1 or TRBD2 (5 bases each). The CDR3 sequence is 16 residues long. V shed 2 bases and J shed 1 base, with 14 bases lying between them. CDR1 and CDR2 (germline): SGDLS, YYNGEE. CDR3 sequence: CASSVFNGAGTDTQYF. The CDR3 nucleotides are TGTGCCAGCAGCGTGTTCAACGGGGCTGGCACAGATACGCAGTATTTT.

The V call is TRBV18, the J call TRBJ1-2; a weak D match, TRBD1 (6 bases). With 3 bases removed from V and 4 bases from J, the gap between germline ends came to 15 bases. The CDR3 covers 15 residues. In germline, CDR1 is KGHSH, CDR2 LQKENI. The CDR3 region is CASSPNQGIRYGYTF. CDR3 sequence (DNA): TGTGCCAGCTCACCGAACCAGGGGATTCGCTATGGCTACACCTTC. Full variable domain (outside the CDR3, taken from reference TRBV18 and TRBJ1-2): NAGVMQNPRHLVRRRGQEARLRCSPMKGHSHVYWYRQLPEEGLKFMVYLQKENIIDESGMPKERFSAEFPKEGPSILRIQQVVRGDSAAYFCASSPNQGIRYGYTFGSGTRLTVV.

This clone was found a few times. The chain employs TRBV13 and TRBJ2-7, with 10 bases that match TRBD2. V lost 5 bases to trimming and J lost 0 bases; unmatched junction nucleotides: 7. Looked up from germline, CDR1 is PRHDT and CDR2 is FYEKMQ (reference sequence). The CDR3 runs 16 residues. The CDR3 spells CASSPSGTSASYEQYF. The CDR3 region has the DNA TGTGCCAGCAGCCCCTCCGGGACTAGCGCCTCCTACGAGCAGTACTTC.

The V and J genes are TRBV7-2 and TRBJ2-2, with 7 bases lining up with TRBD2. CDR1 SGHTA and CDR2 FQGNSA come from the germline V gene. The CDR3 spans 17 residues. J lost 7 bases, V lost 5 bases, and 16 bases had no gene match. This chain's CDR3 is CASSPSAGLGVHGELFF. CDR3 bases: TGTGCCAGCAGCCCTAGTGCTGGACTAGGGGTTCACGGGGAGCTGTTTTTT.

The rearrangement links TRBV30 to TRBJ1-2; no clear D. V was clipped by 4 bases and J by 12 bases, with 21 bases between them. CDR1 is GTSNPN and CDR2 is SVGIG in the germline V gene (reference sequence). CDR3 length equals 13 residues. The CDR3 DNA reads TGTGCCTGGATTTCTGGACCGGGTGCGATTAACACCTTC. This gives the protein CAWISGPGAINTF.